This passage covers 18 T cell receptor beta chains from one sample sequenced in a study of blood T cell repertoires in COVID-19. Data came from immunoSEQ multiplex PCR; TCRdb stores just in-frame clones and leaves some out. Found here are almost 250,000 clones, around 88% of them singletons; the top ten hold under 5%. Sequenced material: PBMCs or T cells enriched from blood (not recorded which). Receptors were obtained from a woman aged 30 to 39 who had recovered from COVID-19.

The chain combines TRBV5-1 with TRBJ1-2, with 7 bases identical to TRBD1. CDR1 and CDR2 (germline): SGHRS, YFSETQ. The CDR3 spans 17 residues. Germline trimming cut 1 base from V and 1 base from J; bases unmatched to any gene: 10. For the CDR3, the DNA is TGCGCCAGCAGCTTGAGGAGGGGACAGCCGAGTAACTATGGCTACACCTTC. Its translation is CASSLRRGQPSNYGYTF. Drawing the rest from reference TRBV5-1 and TRBJ1-2, the complete variable domain is KAGVTQTPRYLIKTRGQQVTLSCSPISGHRSVSWYQQTPGQGLQFLFEYFSETQRNKGNFPGRFSGRQFSNSRSEMNVSTLELGDSALYLCASSLRRGQPSNYGYTFGSGTRLTVV.

The rearrangement uses TRBV7-8 and TRBJ1-1; D perhaps matches TRBD1 (6 bases). V lost 5 bases, J lost 5 bases, and 15 bases lay in between. Germline V gives CDR1 SGHVS, CDR2 FQNEAQ. The length of the CDR3 is 14 residues. CDR3 protein: CASSHGQRGTEAFF. In DNA, the CDR3 is TGTGCCAGCAGCCACGGACAGAGGGGAACTGAAGCTTTCTTT.

The DNA of the CDR3 is TGTGCCAGCAGCCAGCCCGGGACTAGGGGCTACGAGCAGTACTTC. Its translation is CASSQPGTRGYEQYF. The chain combines TRBV3-1 (or the pseudogene TRBV3-2) with TRBJ2-7; 8 bases align to TRBD2. The CDR3 contains 15 residues. Trimming took 3 bases from V and 3 from J; bases not matched to a gene: 7. Germline assignment: CDR1 LGHDT and CDR2 YNNKEL (reference sequence).

V usage is TRBV19 and J usage is TRBJ2-1; no clear D. CDR3 length equals 12 residues. Trimming shortened V by 6 bases and J by 6 bases, and 9 bases separated the two germline ends. Germline CDR1 and CDR2: LNHDA and SQIVND (reference sequence). CDR3 DNA sequence: TGTGCCAGTAGCCCAATAGTCAATGAGCAGTTCTTC. Amino acid sequence: CASSPIVNEQFF.

This chain connects TRBV11-1 to TRBJ2-3; D is undetermined. Germline CDR1 is SGHAT and CDR2 is FQDESV (reference sequence). Trimming pared 0 bases from V and 1 base from J, leaving 11 bases between. The CDR3 length is 16 residues. In DNA, the CDR3 is TGTGCCAGCAGCTTAGCGGGCCATACGGGCACAGATACGCAGTATTTT. Its protein product is CASSLAGHTGTDTQYF.

As to this clone: This CDR3 is also generated by other DNA sequences in the sample. V is TRBV30 and J is TRBJ1-2; 10 positions agree with TRBD1. Germline trimming cut 5 bases from V and 5 bases from J; bases unmatched to any gene: 2. This CDR3 is 12 amino acids long. Germline V gene sequence: CDR1 GTSNPN, CDR2 SVGIG (reference sequence). CDR3 loop: CAWGGQGYGYTF. The CDR3 DNA reads TGTGCCTGGGGGGGACAGGGGTATGGCTACACCTTC.

The rearrangement links TRBV3-1 (or the pseudogene TRBV3-2) to TRBJ1-4; a possible D gene is TRBD1 (6 bases). There are 14 residues in the CDR3. Germline values: CDR1 LGHDT, CDR2 YNNKEL (reference sequence). Trimming shortened V by 6 bases and J by 5 bases, and 13 bases separated the two germline ends. As DNA, the CDR3 is TGTGCCAGCAGAGGAGGACAGTTAAATGAAAAACTGTTTTTT. Translation gives CASRGGQLNEKLFF.

The chain combines TRBV5-6 with TRBJ2-1; TRBD2 is a possible D gene (5 bases). Germline V gives CDR1 SGHDT, CDR2 YYEEEE. The V end was cut by 7 bases, the J end by 3 bases, with 17 bases between. The CDR3 covers 15 residues. The CDR3 sequence: CASGSLKRSYNEQFF. In DNA, the CDR3 is TGTGCCAGCGGCAGCTTAAAGCGGAGCTACAATGAGCAGTTCTTC.

V gene TRBV7-9 combines with J gene TRBJ1-1, with unresolved D. Germline V CDR1 and CDR2: SEHNR, FQNEAQ (reference sequence). Trimming shortened V by 5 bases and J by 1 base, and 8 bases separated the two germline ends. The CDR3 is made up of 13 amino acids. The CDR3 region has the DNA TGTGCCAGCAGCCCTCAGGAGAACACTGAAGCTTTCTTT. Its protein is CASSPQENTEAFF.

Points on this clone: The sample has other DNA sequences that encode this CDR3 too. This chain joins TRBV28 and TRBJ1-2, with 9 bases identical to TRBD1. V dropped 5 bases and J dropped 2; count of bases not matched to a gene: 3. CDR1 and CDR2 (germline): MDHEN, SYDVKM. The CDR3 contains 14 residues. Written as DNA, the CDR3 is TGTGCCAGCAGTCCGGGGACAGGGAACTATGGCTACACCTTC. This gives the protein CASSPGTGNYGYTF.

The chain carries TRBV29-1 and TRBJ2-6, with D possibly TRBD2 on 5 matching bases. The germline CDR1 and CDR2 sequences are SQVTM and ANQGSEA. Trimming stripped 5 bases from V and 3 bases from J, with 11 bases between. The CDR3 is 14 amino acids. CDR3 loop: CSVIEGYGANVLTF. Here the CDR3 DNA reads TGCAGCGTTATCGAGGGCTATGGGGCCAACGTCCTGACTTTC.

The chain combines TRBV19 with TRBJ2-2, with D maybe TRBD2 (5 bases). The germline V and J ends were trimmed by 7 bases and 6 bases, with 12 bases remaining between them. Germline values: CDR1 LNHDA, CDR2 SQIVND (reference sequence). The CDR3 totals 13 residues. This CDR3 reads CASTLLLAGELFF. The CDR3 DNA follows: TGTGCCAGTACCCTTTTACTAGCCGGGGAGCTGTTTTTT.

The V gene is TRBV4-2, the J gene TRBJ2-1; TRBD1 might be the D (5 bases). Trimming left V 1 base short and J 5 bases short, with 12 bases between. The CDR3 is 15 residues long. Germline loops: CDR1 LGHNA, CDR2 YNFKEQ. The CDR3 loop reads CASSQVSAGHNEQFF. In DNA form, the CDR3 reads TGTGCCAGCAGCCAAGTATCAGCAGGGCACAATGAGCAGTTCTTC.

CDR3 coding DNA: TGTGCCAGCAGTTTAAAGGGGTCCGCGGGGCCCCTCCACTTT. It translates to CASSLKGSAGPLHF. This rearrangement joins TRBV27 to TRBJ1-6, with D perhaps matching TRBD1 (5 bases). Deletions cut 2 bases from V and 13 bases from J, with 15 bases between. In germline, CDR1 is MNHEY, CDR2 SMNVEV (reference sequence). The CDR3 contains 14 residues.

V is TRBV9 and J is TRBJ1-5, with D possibly TRBD1 on 5 matching bases. The germline CDR1 and CDR2 sequences are SGDLS and YYNGEE. The CDR3 contains 15 residues. V dropped 0 bases and J dropped 3 bases, with 10 bases sitting between them. CDR3 protein: CASSVGRTINQPQHF. As DNA, the CDR3 is TGTGCCAGCAGCGTAGGCAGGACAATCAATCAGCCCCAGCATTTT. Combining the CDR3 with reference TRBV9 and TRBJ1-5 gives the whole variable domain DSGVTQTPKHLITATGQRVTLRCSPRSGDLSVYWYQQSLDQGLQFLIQYYNGEERAKGNILERFSAQQFPDLHSELNLSSLELGDSALYFCASSVGRTINQPQHFGDGTRLSIL.

This clone occurred once. This chain connects TRBV19 to TRBJ2-7; 9 nucleotides match TRBD2. The CDR3 has 16 residues. Germline V gives CDR1 LNHDA, CDR2 SQIVND (reference sequence). Losses at the gene ends were 3 bases for V and 6 bases for J; bases not matched to a gene: 12. The CDR3 is CASSISWTVAGVEQYF. In DNA form, the CDR3 reads TGTGCCAGTAGTATCAGTTGGACGGTAGCGGGAGTCGAGCAGTACTTC.

This chain uses TRBV19 with TRBJ1-4; D may be TRBD1 (5 bases). The CDR3 runs to 16 residues. Trimming pared 4 bases from V and 2 bases from J, leaving 14 bases between. CDR1 is LNHDA and CDR2 is SQIVND in the germline V gene (reference sequence). CDR3 in amino acids: CASSTDSRWTNEKLFF. The CDR3 region has the DNA TGTGCCAGTAGTACCGACAGCCGGTGGACTAATGAAAAACTGTTTTTT. Supplemented by reference TRBV19 and TRBJ1-4, the full variable domain reads DGGITQSPKYLFRKEGQNVTLSCEQNLNHDAMYWYRQDPGQGLRLIYYSQIVNDFQKGDIAEGYSVSREKKESFPLTVTSAQKNPTAFYLCASSTDSRWTNEKLFFGSGTQLSVL.

The rearrangement joins TRBV4-2 to TRBJ2-1, with a weak D call TRBD2 (6 bases). Germline CDR1 reads LGHNA; CDR2 reads YNFKEQ. This CDR3 spans 16 amino acids. V shed 4 bases and J shed 1 base, with 14 bases lying between them. CDR3 sequence: CASSLGTSSSYNEQFF. The CDR3 coding sequence is TGTGCCAGCAGCCTCGGGACTTCTTCTTCCTACAATGAGCAGTTCTTC.